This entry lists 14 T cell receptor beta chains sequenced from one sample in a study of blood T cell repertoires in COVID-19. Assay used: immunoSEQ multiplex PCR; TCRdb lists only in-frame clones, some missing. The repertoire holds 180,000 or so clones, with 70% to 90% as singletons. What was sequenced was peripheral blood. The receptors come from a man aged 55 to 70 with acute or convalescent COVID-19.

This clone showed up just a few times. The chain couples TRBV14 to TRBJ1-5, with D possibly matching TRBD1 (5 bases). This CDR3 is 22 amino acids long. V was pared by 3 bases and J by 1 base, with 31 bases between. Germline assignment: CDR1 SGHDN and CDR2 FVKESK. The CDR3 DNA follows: TGTGCCAGCAGCCACGCTATCCCCAGGGTTTGGGGATATTTTAGGAGCAATCAGCCCCAGCATTTT. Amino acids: CASSHAIPRVWGYFRSNQPQHF. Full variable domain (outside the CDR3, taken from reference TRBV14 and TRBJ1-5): EAGVTQFPSHSVIEKGQTVTLRCDPISGHDNLYWYRRVMGKEIKFLLHFVKESKQDESGMPNNRFLAERTGGTYSTLKVQPAELEDSGVYFCASSHAIPRVWGYFRSNQPQHFGDGTRLSIL.

The CDR3 loop reads CASSKREGLNEKLFF. Here the CDR3 DNA reads TGTGCCAGCAGCAAGAGGGAGGGGCTTAATGAAAAACTGTTTTTT. The chain couples TRBV21-1 to TRBJ1-4. TRBV21-1 is a documented pseudogene. The CDR3 has 15 amino acids.

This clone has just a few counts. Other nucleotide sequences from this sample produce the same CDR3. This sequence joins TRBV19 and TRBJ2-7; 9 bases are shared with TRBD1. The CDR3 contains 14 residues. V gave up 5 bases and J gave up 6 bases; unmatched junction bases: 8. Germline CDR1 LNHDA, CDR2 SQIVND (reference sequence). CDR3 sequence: CASSPGQGSGEQYF. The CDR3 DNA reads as TGTGCCAGTAGTCCCGGACAGGGGAGCGGCGAGCAGTACTTC.

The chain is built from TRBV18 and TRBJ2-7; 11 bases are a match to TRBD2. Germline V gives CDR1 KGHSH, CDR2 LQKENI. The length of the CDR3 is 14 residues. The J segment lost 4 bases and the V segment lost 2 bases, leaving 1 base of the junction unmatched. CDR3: CASSPGLAGYEQYF. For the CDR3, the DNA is TGTGCCAGCTCACCAGGACTAGCGGGTTACGAGCAGTACTTC.

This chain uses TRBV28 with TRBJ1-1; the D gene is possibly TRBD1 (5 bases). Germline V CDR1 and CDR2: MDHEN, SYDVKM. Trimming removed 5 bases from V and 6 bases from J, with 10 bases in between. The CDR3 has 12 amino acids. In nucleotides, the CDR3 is TGTGCCAGCAGTCTCAGGGAACCTGAAGCTTTCTTT. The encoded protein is CASSLREPEAFF.

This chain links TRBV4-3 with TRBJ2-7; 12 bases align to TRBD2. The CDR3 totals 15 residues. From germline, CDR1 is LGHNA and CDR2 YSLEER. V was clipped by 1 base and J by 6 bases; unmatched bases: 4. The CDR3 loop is CASSQASGRDSEQYF. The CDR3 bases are TGCGCCAGCAGCCAAGCTAGCGGGAGGGACTCCGAGCAGTACTTC.

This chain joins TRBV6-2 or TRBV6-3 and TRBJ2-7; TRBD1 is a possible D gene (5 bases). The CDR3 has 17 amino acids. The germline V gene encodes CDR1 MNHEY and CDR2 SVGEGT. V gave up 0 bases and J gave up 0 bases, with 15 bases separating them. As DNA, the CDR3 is TGTGCCAGCAGTTACTCGACAGTTGGACATAGCTCCTACGAGCAGTACTTC. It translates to CASSYSTVGHSSYEQYF.

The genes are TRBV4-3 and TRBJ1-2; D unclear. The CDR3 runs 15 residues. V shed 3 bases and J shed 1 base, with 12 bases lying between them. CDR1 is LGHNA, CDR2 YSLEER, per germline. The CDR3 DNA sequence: TGCGCCAGCAGCCAGGGGTACGGGGTTAACTATGGCTACACCTTC. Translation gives CASSQGYGVNYGYTF.

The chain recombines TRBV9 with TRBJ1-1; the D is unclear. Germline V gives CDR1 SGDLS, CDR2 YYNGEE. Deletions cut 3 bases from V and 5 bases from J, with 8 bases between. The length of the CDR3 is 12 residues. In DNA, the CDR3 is TGTGCCAGCAGCGATCTGAGGACTGAAGCTTTCTTT. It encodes CASSDLRTEAFF.

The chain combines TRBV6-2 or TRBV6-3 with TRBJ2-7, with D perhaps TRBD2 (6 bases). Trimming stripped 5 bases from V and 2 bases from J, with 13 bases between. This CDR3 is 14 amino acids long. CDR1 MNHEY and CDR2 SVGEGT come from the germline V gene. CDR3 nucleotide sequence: TGTGCCAGCAGTACCTGGACGGGAGCCTACGAGCAGTACTTC. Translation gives CASSTWTGAYEQYF.

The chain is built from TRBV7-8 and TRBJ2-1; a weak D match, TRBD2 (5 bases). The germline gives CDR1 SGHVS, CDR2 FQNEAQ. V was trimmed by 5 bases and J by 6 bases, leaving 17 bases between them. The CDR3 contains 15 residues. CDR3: CASSTSSAGINEQFF. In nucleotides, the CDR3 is TGTGCCAGCAGCACCTCCTCGGCGGGTATCAATGAGCAGTTCTTC.

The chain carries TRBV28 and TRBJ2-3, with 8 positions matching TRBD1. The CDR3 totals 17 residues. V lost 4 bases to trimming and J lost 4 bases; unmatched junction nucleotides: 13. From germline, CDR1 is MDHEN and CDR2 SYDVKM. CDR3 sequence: CASSSDRALGGPDTQYF. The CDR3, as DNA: TGTGCCAGCAGTTCGGACAGGGCTCTAGGAGGGCCAGATACGCAGTATTTT.

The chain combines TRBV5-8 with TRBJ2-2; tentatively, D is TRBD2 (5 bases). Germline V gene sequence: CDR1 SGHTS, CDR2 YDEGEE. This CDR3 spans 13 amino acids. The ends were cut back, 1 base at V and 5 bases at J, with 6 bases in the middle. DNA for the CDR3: TGTGCCAGCAGCTTGAGGACTACCGGGGAGCTGTTTTTT. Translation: CASSLRTTGELFF. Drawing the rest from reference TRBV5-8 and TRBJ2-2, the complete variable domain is EAGVTQSPTHLIKTRGQQATLRCSPISGHTSVYWYQQALGLGLQFLLWYDEGEERNRGNFPPRFSGRQFPNYSSELNVNALELEDSALYLCASSLRTTGELFFGEGSRLTVL.

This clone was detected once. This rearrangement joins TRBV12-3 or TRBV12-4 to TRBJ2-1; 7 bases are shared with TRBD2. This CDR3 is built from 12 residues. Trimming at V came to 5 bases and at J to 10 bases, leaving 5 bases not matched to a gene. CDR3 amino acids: CASSLRTREQFF. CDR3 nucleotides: TGTGCCAGCAGTCTGAGGACTAGGGAGCAGTTCTTC.